A single sample is the source of the 23 T cell receptor beta chains below, sequenced in a study of CD8+ T cells in alopecia areata. Noted treatment: oral pan-JAK inhibitor, 5-10 mg twice daily. Extracted RNA was reverse transcribed, and the resulting cDNA served as sequencing template. Some clones are missing from TCRdb's copy, which holds only in-frame ones; the method was immunoSEQ multiplex PCR. This table has roughly 250,000 clones, roughly 60% appearing once. The specimen was CD4+ T cells sorted from blood, collected at roughly week 53, from a patient treated with tofacitinib. These receptors originate from a human donor with alopecia areata.

This clone was observed a few times. The V and J genes are TRBV7-9 and TRBJ2-7; D call uncertain. V lost 4 bases and J lost 0, with 10 bases in between. This CDR3 contains 14 residues. Germline V lookup: CDR1 SEHNR, CDR2 FQNEAQ (reference sequence). CDR3 amino acids: CASSSDGLSYEQYF. CDR3 DNA sequence: TGTGCCAGCAGCTCAGACGGCCTCTCCTACGAGCAGTACTTC.

The chain couples TRBV6-5 to TRBJ1-5; no definite D call. The CDR3 consists of 14 residues. CDR1 is MNHEY, CDR2 SVGAGI, per germline. V shed 6 bases and J shed 2 bases, with 11 bases lying between them. The CDR3 sequence is CASSPGIRNQPQHF. CDR3 nucleotide sequence: TGTGCCAGCAGCCCGGGGATTCGCAATCAGCCCCAGCATTTT.

V usage is TRBV30 and J usage is TRBJ2-5, with D unresolved. The germline gives CDR1 GTSNPN, CDR2 SVGIG (reference sequence). This CDR3 comprises 13 residues. Between the trimmed V and J ends, which lost 2 bases and 4 bases, there was a span of 11 bases. CDR3 region: CAWSPVRVETQYF. The DNA for the CDR3 is TGTGCCTGGAGTCCTGTCCGGGTAGAGACCCAGTACTTC.

This chain joins TRBV29-1 and TRBJ1-3; perhaps TRBD1 as D (5 bases). V shed 4 bases and J shed 2 bases, with 9 bases lying between them. Germline CDR1 SQVTM, CDR2 ANQGSEA. CDR3 length equals 13 residues. The CDR3 region is CSVGQIPGNTIYF. CDR3 in DNA: TGCAGCGTTGGACAGATACCTGGAAACACCATATATTTT.

The CDR3 loop is CAWSSWGASYEQYF. DNA of the CDR3: TGTGCCTGGAGTTCGTGGGGGGCCTCCTACGAGCAGTACTTC. The chain recombines TRBV30 with TRBJ2-7; possibly TRBD1 or TRBD2 for D (6 bases each). This CDR3 has 14 residues. CDR1 GTSNPN and CDR2 SVGIG come from the germline V gene (reference sequence). Deletions cut 2 bases from V and 0 bases from J, with 11 bases between.

The V gene is TRBV15, the J gene TRBJ2-7; the D is unclear. This CDR3 is built from 14 residues. Germline V CDR1 and CDR2: LNHNV, YYDKDF (reference sequence). Trimming stripped 4 bases from V and 0 bases from J, with 10 bases between. The CDR3 sequence: CATSKDANSYEQYF. CDR3 in DNA: TGTGCCACCAGCAAAGACGCCAACTCCTACGAGCAGTACTTC.

The J gene is TRBJ2-1, the V gene TRBV30; perhaps TRBD1 as D (6 bases). Germline-derived CDR1 and CDR2 are GTSNPN and SVGIG (reference sequence). The CDR3 contains 12 residues. The CDR3 bases are TGTGCGTTGAACAGGGTCAACAATGAGCAGTTCTTC. Protein product: CALNRVNNEQFF.

The rearrangement uses TRBV6-5 and TRBJ1-6; D not certain. V was trimmed by 7 bases and J by 7 bases, leaving 17 bases between them. The CDR3 spans 15 residues. Germline V lookup: CDR1 MNHEY, CDR2 SVGAGI. The CDR3 nucleotides are TGTGCCAGCACCCCCTTCGAGGGAAGCAATTCACCCCTCCACTTT. Residues: CASTPFEGSNSPLHF.

The chain has TRBV29-1 and TRBJ2-5; 9 nucleotides align to TRBD1. V lost 2 bases, J lost 4 bases, and 2 bases stayed unmatched. Germline V gene data show CDR1 as SQVTM and CDR2 as ANQGSEA. This CDR3 comprises 13 residues. CDR3 nucleotides: TGCAGCGTTGAAACGGACAGGGGAGAGACCCAGTACTTC. This gives the protein CSVETDRGETQYF.

The chain recombines TRBV7-2 with TRBJ2-7; 7 positions agree with TRBD2. Looked up from germline, CDR1 is SGHTA and CDR2 is FQGNSA. This CDR3 region has 15 residues. The trim removed 4 bases at V and 2 bases at J, leaving 8 bases unmatched. CDR3 nucleotide sequence: TGTGCCAGCAGCTCCGGGAGCGGGACCACCTACGAGCAGTACTTC. It codes for CASSSGSGTTYEQYF. The entire variable domain, with the rest obtained from reference TRBV7-2 and TRBJ2-7, is as follows: GAGVSQSPSNKVTEKGKDVELRCDPISGHTALYWYRQSLGQGLEFLIYFQGNSAPDKSGLPSDRFSAERTGGSVSTLTIQRTQQEDSAVYLCASSSGSGTTYEQYFGPGTRLTVT.

The chain couples TRBV2 to TRBJ2-2, with D possibly matching TRBD2 (7 bases). The length of the CDR3 is 18 residues. The germline gives CDR1 SNHLY, CDR2 FYNNEI. The V gene lost 6 bases and the J gene lost 3 bases, with 23 bases spanning the gap. The CDR3 loop is CASSRLAGEGRYTGELFF. CDR3 nucleotide sequence: TGTGCCAGCAGCCGGTTGGCAGGGGAGGGCCGATACACCGGGGAGCTGTTTTTT.

The V call is TRBV4-1, the J call TRBJ2-3; a possible D gene is TRBD2 (7 bases). Trimming stripped 1 base from V and 4 bases from J, with 9 bases between. Germline CDR1 reads MGHRA; CDR2 reads YSYEKL. The CDR3 length is 14 residues. The CDR3 DNA follows: TGCGCCAGCAGCCAAGGAGGGGGGGCAGATACGCAGTATTTT. As protein: CASSQGGGADTQYF.

This chain's CDR3 is CASSLGRVVETQYF. CDR3 sequence (DNA): TGTGCCAGCAGCTTGGGCAGGGTTGTCGAGACCCAGTACTTC. The chain combines TRBV7-9 with TRBJ2-5; the D gene is possibly TRBD1 (5 bases). CDR1 is SEHNR and CDR2 is FQNEAQ in the germline V gene (reference sequence). V dropped 3 bases and J dropped 5 bases, with 13 bases sitting between them. The CDR3 length is 14 residues.

This clone was observed a few times. This chain joins TRBV5-1 and TRBJ2-1, with D hard to call. The V and J ends lost 1 base and 6 bases respectively, with 5 bases between them. Germline V gene data show CDR1 as SGHRS and CDR2 as YFSETQ. This CDR3 has 12 amino acids. The CDR3 DNA follows: TGCGCCAGCAGCTTGACTCTCAATGAGCAGTTCTTC. Translated, it gives CASSLTLNEQFF.

The chain has TRBV9 and TRBJ2-3, with D possibly TRBD2 on 7 matching bases. Trimming cost V 4 bases and J 6 bases, with 27 bases left between them. The germline gives CDR1 SGDLS, CDR2 YYNGEE. The CDR3 has 18 residues. The CDR3 loop reads CASSKAPLGGGGEDTQYF. CDR3 coding DNA: TGTGCCAGCAGCAAGGCCCCCTTAGGGGGGGGCGGTGAGGATACGCAGTATTTT.

This clone was seen a handful of times. This chain uses TRBV10-3 with TRBJ2-1, with D possibly matching TRBD2 (5 bases). Per the germline V gene, CDR1 is ENHRY and CDR2 is SYGVKD. The V end lost 4 bases, the J end lost 9 bases, and 10 bases lay between the germline ends. The CDR3 length is 12 residues. This chain's CDR3 is CAISAQLGEQFF. The DNA for the CDR3 is TGTGCCATCAGTGCCCAACTAGGTGAGCAGTTCTTC.

V gene TRBV5-1 combines with J gene TRBJ2-1; 9 bases agree with TRBD2. CDR3 length: 14 amino acids. V trimming: 1 base; J trimming: 12 bases; junction bases outside the gene matches: 8. Germline-derived CDR1 and CDR2 are SGHRS and YFSETQ. CDR3 coding DNA: TGCGCCAGCAGCTTGTTGGCTAGCGGGGATGGGCAGTTCTTC. Translating it yields CASSLLASGDGQFF. The whole variable domain, remainder taken from reference TRBV5-1 and TRBJ2-1, is KAGVTQTPRYLIKTRGQQVTLSCSPISGHRSVSWYQQTPGQGLQFLFEYFSETQRNKGNFPGRFSGRQFSNSRSEMNVSTLELGDSALYLCASSLLASGDGQFFGPGTRLTVL.

V and J are TRBV28 and TRBJ2-5, with 9 bases that match TRBD2. The CDR3 covers 15 residues. Germline V CDR1 and CDR2: MDHEN, SYDVKM. The V gene end was trimmed by 5 bases and the J gene end by 1 base; junction bases not matched to a gene: 5. CDR3 region: CASSRLAEVQETQYF. The CDR3 nucleotides are TGTGCCAGCAGTCGACTAGCGGAAGTCCAAGAGACCCAGTACTTC. Together with reference TRBV28 and TRBJ2-5, the CDR3 gives the full variable domain: DVKVTQSSRYLVKRTGEKVFLECVQDMDHENMFWYRQDPGLGLRLIYFSYDVKMKEKGDIPEGYSVSREKKERFSLILESASTNQTSMYLCASSRLAEVQETQYFGPGTRLLVL.

The V gene is TRBV30, the J gene TRBJ2-7, with 7 bases identical to TRBD1. The junction had 7 bases not matched to a gene; V was cut back by 4 bases and J by 7 bases. The CDR3 runs to 12 residues. In germline, CDR1 is GTSNPN, CDR2 SVGIG (reference sequence). CDR3 region: CAWNTGVGEQYF. The DNA of the CDR3 is TGTGCCTGGAATACAGGGGTGGGAGAGCAGTACTTC.

This chain links TRBV15 with TRBJ2-1, with D maybe TRBD1 (6 bases). The germline gives CDR1 LNHNV, CDR2 YYDKDF (reference sequence). The CDR3 spans 14 residues. Trimming pared 8 bases from V and 2 bases from J, leaving 13 bases between. CDR3 coding DNA: TGTGCCACCGAAGCACAGGGCCCCTACAATGAGCAGTTCTTC. Translation gives CATEAQGPYNEQFF.

This clone was counted a few times. CDR3 coding DNA: TGTGCCAGCAGCCGCTTACTTGGGATGAACACTGAAGCTTTCTTT. Translating it yields CASSRLLGMNTEAFF. The J gene is TRBJ1-1, the V gene TRBV4-2, with D hard to call. Germline V gene data show CDR1 as LGHNA and CDR2 as YNFKEQ. The V end was cut by 4 bases, the J end by 0 bases, with 12 bases between. This CDR3 contains 15 residues.

This clone appeared once. J is TRBJ2-1 and V is TRBV7-2; the match to TRBD1 covers 7 bases. The CDR3 sequence is 13 residues long. Germline lookup yields CDR1 SGHTA and CDR2 FQGNSA. V lost 1 base to trimming and J lost 14 bases; unmatched junction nucleotides: 8. CDR3 nucleotides: TGTGCCAGCAGCTTAGGCCGCCGCCAGGGGGAGTTCTTC. Translated: CASSLGRRQGEFF.

This clone showed up just a few times. The rearrangement uses TRBV7-9 and TRBJ2-5; possibly TRBD1 or TRBD2 for D (5 bases each). Between the trimmed V and J ends, which lost 5 bases and 1 base, there was a span of 8 bases. The germline CDR1 and CDR2 sequences are SEHNR and FQNEAQ (reference sequence). The length of the CDR3 is 13 residues. The CDR3: CASSGTSQETQYF. CDR3 nucleotide sequence: TGTGCCAGCAGCGGGACCTCCCAAGAGACCCAGTACTTC. Based on the CDR3 plus reference TRBV7-9 and TRBJ2-5, the full variable domain is DTGVSQNPRHKITKRGQNVTFRCDPISEHNRLYWYRQTLGQGPEFLTYFQNEAQLEKSRLLSDRFSAERPKGSFSTLEIQRTEQGDSAMYLCASSGTSQETQYFGPGTRLLVL.